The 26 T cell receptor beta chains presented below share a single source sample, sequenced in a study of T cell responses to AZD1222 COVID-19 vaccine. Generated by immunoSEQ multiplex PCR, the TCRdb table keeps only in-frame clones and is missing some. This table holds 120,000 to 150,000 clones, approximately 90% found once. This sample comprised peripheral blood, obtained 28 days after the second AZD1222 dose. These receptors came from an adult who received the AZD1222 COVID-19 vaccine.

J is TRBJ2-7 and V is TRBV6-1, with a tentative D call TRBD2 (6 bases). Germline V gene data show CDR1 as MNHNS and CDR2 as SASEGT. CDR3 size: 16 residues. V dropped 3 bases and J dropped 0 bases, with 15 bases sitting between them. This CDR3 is CASSDGGSWGSYEQYF. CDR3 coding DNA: TGTGCCAGCAGTGATGGGGGGAGCTGGGGCTCCTACGAGCAGTACTTC.

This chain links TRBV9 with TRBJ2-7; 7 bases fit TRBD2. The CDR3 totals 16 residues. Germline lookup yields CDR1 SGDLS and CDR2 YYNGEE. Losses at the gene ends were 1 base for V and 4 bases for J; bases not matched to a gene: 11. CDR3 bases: TGTGCCAGCAGCGTAACACCGGGGAGGGTCAAGTACGAGCAGTACTTC. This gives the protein CASSVTPGRVKYEQYF. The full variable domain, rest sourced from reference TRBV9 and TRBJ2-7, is DSGVTQTPKHLITATGQRVTLRCSPRSGDLSVYWYQQSLDQGLQFLIQYYNGEERAKGNILERFSAQQFPDLHSELNLSSLELGDSALYFCASSVTPGRVKYEQYFGPGTRLTVT.

CDR3 sequence reads: CAWSKGAKYNEQFF. CDR3 DNA: TGTGCCTGGAGTAAGGGGGCGAAGTACAATGAGCAGTTCTTC. The rearrangement uses TRBV30 and TRBJ2-1, with 7 bases that match TRBD1. The germline gives CDR1 GTSNPN, CDR2 SVGIG (reference sequence). This CDR3 region has 14 residues. V gave up 2 bases and J gave up 4 bases; unmatched junction bases: 5.

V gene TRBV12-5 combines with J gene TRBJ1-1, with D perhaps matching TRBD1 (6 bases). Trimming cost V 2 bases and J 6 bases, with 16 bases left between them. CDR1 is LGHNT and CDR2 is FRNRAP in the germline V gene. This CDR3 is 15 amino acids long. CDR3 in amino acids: CASGLRGTRTSEAFF. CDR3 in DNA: TGTGCTAGTGGTTTGAGGGGGACCCGGACTTCTGAAGCTTTCTTT.

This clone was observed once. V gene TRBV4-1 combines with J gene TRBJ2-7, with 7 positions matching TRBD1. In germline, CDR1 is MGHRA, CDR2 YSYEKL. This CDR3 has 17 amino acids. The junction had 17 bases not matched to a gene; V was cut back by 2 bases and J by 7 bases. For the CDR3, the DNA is TGCGCCAGCAGCCAACGACATACCGGGACAGTCAGAGGGGAGCAGTACTTC. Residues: CASSQRHTGTVRGEQYF.

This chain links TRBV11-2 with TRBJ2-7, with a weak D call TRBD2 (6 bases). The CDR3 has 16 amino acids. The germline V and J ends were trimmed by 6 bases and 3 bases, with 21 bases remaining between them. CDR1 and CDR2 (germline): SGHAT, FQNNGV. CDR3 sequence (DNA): TGTGCCAGCAGATTGGGTAGCGGAGGGCACCACTACGAGCAGTACTTC. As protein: CASRLGSGGHHYEQYF.

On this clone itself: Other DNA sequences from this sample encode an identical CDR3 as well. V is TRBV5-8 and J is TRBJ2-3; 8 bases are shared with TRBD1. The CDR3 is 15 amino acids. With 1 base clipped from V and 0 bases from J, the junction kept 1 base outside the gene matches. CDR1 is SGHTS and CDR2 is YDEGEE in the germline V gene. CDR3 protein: CASSLRTGSTDTQYF. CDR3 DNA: TGTGCCAGCAGCTTGAGGACAGGGAGCACAGATACGCAGTATTTT.

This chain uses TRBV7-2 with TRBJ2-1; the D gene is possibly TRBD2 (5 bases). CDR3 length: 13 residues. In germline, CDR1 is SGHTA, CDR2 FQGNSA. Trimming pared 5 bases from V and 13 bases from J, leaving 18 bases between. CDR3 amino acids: CASSVTGSTSQFF. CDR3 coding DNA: TGTGCCAGCAGCGTCACGGGTTCAACTAGTCAGTTCTTC.

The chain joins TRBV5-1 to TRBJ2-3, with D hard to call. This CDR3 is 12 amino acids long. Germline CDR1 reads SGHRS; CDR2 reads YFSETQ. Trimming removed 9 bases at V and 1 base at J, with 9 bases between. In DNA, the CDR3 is TGCGCCACCGGCCTGGGCACAGATACGCAGTATTTT. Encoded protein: CATGLGTDTQYF.

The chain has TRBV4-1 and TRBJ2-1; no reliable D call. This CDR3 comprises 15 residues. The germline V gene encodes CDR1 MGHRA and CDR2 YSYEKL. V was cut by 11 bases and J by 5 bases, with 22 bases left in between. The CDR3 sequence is CASSIPPVRHNEQFF. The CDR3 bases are TGCGCCTCTTCCATACCCCCTGTAAGACACAATGAGCAGTTCTTC.

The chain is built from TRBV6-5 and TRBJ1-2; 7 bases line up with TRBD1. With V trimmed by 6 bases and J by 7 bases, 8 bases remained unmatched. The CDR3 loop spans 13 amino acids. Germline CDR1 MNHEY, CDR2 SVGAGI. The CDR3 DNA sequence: TGTGCCAGCAGCCCAGGGACAGTAGGTGGCTACACCTTC. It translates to CASSPGTVGGYTF.

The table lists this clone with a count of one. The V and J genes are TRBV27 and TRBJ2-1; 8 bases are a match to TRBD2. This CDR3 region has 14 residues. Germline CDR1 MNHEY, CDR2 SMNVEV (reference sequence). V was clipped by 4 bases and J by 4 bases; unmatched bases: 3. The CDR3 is CASSSSGRYNEQFF. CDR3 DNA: TGTGCCAGCAGTTCCAGCGGGAGATACAATGAGCAGTTCTTC.

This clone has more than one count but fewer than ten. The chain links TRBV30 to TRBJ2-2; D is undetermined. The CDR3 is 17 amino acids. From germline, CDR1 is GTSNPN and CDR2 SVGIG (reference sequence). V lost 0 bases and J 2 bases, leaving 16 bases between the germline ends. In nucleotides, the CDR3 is TGTGCCTGGAGTGTACGATGGCTGCGCGGAAACACCGGGGAGCTGTTTTTT. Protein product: CAWSVRWLRGNTGELFF.

This CDR3 is CASSFDKSSYEQYF. The DNA for the CDR3 is TGTGCCAGCAGTTTCGACAAGAGCTCCTACGAGCAGTACTTC. The gene calls are TRBV25-1 and TRBJ2-7, with D uncertain. V lost 5 bases and J lost 0, with 11 bases in between. Germline CDR1 and CDR2: MGHDK and SYGVNS. This CDR3 is 14 amino acids long.

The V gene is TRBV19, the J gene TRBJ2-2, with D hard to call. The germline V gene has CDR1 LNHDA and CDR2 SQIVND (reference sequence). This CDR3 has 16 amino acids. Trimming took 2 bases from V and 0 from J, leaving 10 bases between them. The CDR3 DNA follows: TGTGCCAGTAGTATATACGTGAGAACGAACACCGGGGAGCTGTTTTTT. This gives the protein CASSIYVRTNTGELFF.

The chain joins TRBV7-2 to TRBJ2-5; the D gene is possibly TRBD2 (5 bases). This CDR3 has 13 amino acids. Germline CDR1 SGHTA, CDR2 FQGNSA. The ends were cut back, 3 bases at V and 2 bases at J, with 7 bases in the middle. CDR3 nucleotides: TGTGCCAGCAGCTTGGAGGCTCAAGAGACCCAGTACTTC. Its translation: CASSLEAQETQYF.

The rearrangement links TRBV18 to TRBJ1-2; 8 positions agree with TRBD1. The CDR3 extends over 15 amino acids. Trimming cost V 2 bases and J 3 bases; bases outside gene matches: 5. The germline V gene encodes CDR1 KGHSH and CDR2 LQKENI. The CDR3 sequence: CASSPGRGQDYGYTF. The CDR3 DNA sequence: TGTGCCAGCTCACCAGGCAGGGGGCAGGACTATGGCTACACCTTC.

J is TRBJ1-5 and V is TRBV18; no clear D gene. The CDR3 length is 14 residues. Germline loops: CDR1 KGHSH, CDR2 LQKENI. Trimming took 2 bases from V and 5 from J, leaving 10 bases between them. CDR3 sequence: CASSPGIKDQPQHF. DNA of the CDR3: TGTGCCAGCTCACCAGGCATCAAGGATCAGCCCCAGCATTTT.

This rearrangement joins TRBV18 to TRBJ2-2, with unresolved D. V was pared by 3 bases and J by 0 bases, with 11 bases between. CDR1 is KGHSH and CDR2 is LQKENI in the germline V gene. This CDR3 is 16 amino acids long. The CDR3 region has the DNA TGTGCCAGCTCACCGGCGTCCGGTGCGAACACCGGGGAGCTGTTTTTT. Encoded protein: CASSPASGANTGELFF.

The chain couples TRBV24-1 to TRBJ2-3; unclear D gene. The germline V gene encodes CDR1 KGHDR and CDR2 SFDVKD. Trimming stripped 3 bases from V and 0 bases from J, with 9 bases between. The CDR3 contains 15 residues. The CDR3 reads CATSDPADSTDTQYF. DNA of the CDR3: TGTGCCACCAGTGATCCGGCGGATAGCACAGATACGCAGTATTTT.

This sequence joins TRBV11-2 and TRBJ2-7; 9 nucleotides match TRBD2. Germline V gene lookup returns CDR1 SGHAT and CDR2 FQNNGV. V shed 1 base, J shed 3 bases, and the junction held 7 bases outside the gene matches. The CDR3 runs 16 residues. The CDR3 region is CASSLGSSGSIYEQYF. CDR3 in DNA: TGTGCCAGCAGCTTAGGGAGTAGCGGGAGTATCTACGAGCAGTACTTC.

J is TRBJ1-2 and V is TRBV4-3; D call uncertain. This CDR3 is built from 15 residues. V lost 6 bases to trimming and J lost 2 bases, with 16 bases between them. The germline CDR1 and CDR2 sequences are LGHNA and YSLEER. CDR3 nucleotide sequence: TGCGCCAGCAGTCCCGCTAAGGGCTCGAACTATGGCTACACCTTC. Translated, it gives CASSPAKGSNYGYTF.

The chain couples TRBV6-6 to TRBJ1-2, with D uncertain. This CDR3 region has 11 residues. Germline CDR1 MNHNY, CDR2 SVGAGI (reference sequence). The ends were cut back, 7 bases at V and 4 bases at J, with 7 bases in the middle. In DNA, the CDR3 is TGTGCCAGCACTCCGGGCTATGGCTACACCTTC. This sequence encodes CASTPGYGYTF.

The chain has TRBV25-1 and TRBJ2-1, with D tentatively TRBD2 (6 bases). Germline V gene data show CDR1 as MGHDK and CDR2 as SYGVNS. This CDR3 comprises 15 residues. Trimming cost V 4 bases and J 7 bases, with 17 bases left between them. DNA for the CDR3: TGTGCCAGCAGTGGAAAACTAGCCCGGGGGAATGAGCAGTTCTTC. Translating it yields CASSGKLARGNEQFF.

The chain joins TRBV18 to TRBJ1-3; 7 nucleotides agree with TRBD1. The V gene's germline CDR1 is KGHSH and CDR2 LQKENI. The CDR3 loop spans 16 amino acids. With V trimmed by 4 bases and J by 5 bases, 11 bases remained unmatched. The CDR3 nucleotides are TGTGCCAGCTCACTCCTAGGACAGGATCTACGAAACACCATATATTTT. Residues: CASSLLGQDLRNTIYF. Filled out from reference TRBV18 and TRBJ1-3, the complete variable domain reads NAGVMQNPRHLVRRRGQEARLRCSPMKGHSHVYWYRQLPEEGLKFMVYLQKENIIDESGMPKERFSAEFPKEGPSILRIQQVVRGDSAAYFCASSLLGQDLRNTIYFGEGSWLTVV.

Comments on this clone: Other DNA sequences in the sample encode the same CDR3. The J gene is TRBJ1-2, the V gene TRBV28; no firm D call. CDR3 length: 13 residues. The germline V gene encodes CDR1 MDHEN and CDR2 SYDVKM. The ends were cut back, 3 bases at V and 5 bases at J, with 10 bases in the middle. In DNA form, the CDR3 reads TGTGCCAGCAGTTTTGGTGGAGGGTATGGCTACACCTTC. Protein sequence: CASSFGGGYGYTF.